A selection of T cell receptor beta chains follows, all from one sample in a study of T cells in Graves' hyperthyroidism and ophthalmopathy. TCRdb passed the multiplex PCR reads through MiXCR, listing each CDR3 protein once. The sample lists about 610,000 distinct CDR3 sequences, about 15% occurring once. The sample taken for sequencing was blood. The receptor source for this set is a woman aged 40 to 49 with Graves' ophthalmopathy. CDR3s include the opening cysteine and the closing phenylalanine or tryptophan. A D gene is named only where the DNA matches it firmly. Clone sizes are given selectively: once, few, many, or a class where the clone is expanded.

D gene	J gene	V gene	clone size	CDR3 protein	CDR3 DNA
NA	TRBJ2-6	TRBV28	many	CASSLPGTGANVLTF	TGTGCCAGCAGTTTACCAGGGACGGGGGCCAACGTCCTGACTTTC
TRBD2	TRBJ2-5	TRBV28	many	CASAGAGLETQYF	TGTGCCAGCGCGGGAGCGGGACTAGAGACCCAGTACTTC
TRBD2	TRBJ2-5	TRBV13	many	CASSLGSGAQETQYF	TGTGCCAGCAGCTTGGGTAGCGGGGCTCAAGAGACCCAGTACTTC
NA	TRBJ2-7	TRBV20-1	many	CSARPTTRMGEQYF	TGCAGTGCTAGACCTACTACCCGGATGGGCGAGCAGTACTTC
TRBD1	TRBJ2-5	TRBV28	many	CASSDPRDRVFSRWYQETQYF	TGTGCCAGCAGTGACCCCCGGGACAGGGTCTTTTCCAGGTGGTACCAAGAGACCCAGTACTTC
NA	TRBJ1-2	TRBV28	many	CASSLIGGKAYGYTF	TGTGCCAGCAGTTTAATCGGAGGGAAAGCGTATGGCTACACCTTC
NA	TRBJ1-4	TRBV28	NA	CASSLWPPPVVEKLFF	TGTGCCAGCAGTTTATGGCCCCCCCCGGTGGTTGAAAAACTGTTTTTT
NA	TRBJ1-1	TRBV5-1	few	CASSLAGGVLNTEAFF	TGCGCCAGCAGCTTGGCCGGTGGGGTTCTGAACACTGAAGCTTTCTTT
TRBD2	TRBJ2-7	TRBV20-1	many	CSARTGTSGRYEQYF	TGCAGTGCTCGGACCGGGACTAGCGGGAGGTACGAGCAGTACTTC
NA	TRBJ2-7	TRBV30	few	CAWRLSSYEQYF	TGTGCCTGGCGGTTGAGCTCCTACGAGCAGTACTTC
NA	TRBJ1-1	TRBV12-3/TRBV12-4	many	CASSSRVGAEAFF	TGTGCCAGCAGTTCTAGGGTTGGAGCTGAAGCTTTCTTT
NA	TRBJ1-1	TRBV28	NA	CASSPTAPTRAFF	TGTGCCAGCAGCCCAACAGCCCCAACCAGAGCTTTCTTT
NA	TRBJ2-7	TRBV6-6	many	CASSAVQGDTYEQYF	TGTGCCAGCAGCGCAGTCCAGGGCGACACCTACGAGCAGTACTTC
NA	TRBJ1-1	TRBV28	many	CASSLWGERRTEAFF	TGTGCCAGCAGTTTATGGGGGGAAAGGAGGACTGAAGCTTTCTTT
TRBD1	TRBJ1-1	TRBV19	NA	CASRDRGMNTEAFF	TGTGCCAGCCGGGACAGGGGAATGAACACTGAAGCTTTCTTT
NA	TRBJ1-2	TRBV6-5	many	CASSYSRSGNGYTF	TGTGCCAGCAGTTACTCGAGGAGCGGGAATGGCTACACCTTC
TRBD2	TRBJ2-7	TRBV30	many	CAWSVSQREGLEQYF	TGTGCCTGGAGTGTAAGTCAGCGGGAGGGCCTCGAGCAGTACTTC
NA	TRBJ1-2	TRBV11-2	few	CASSLSRASGDGYTF	TGTGCCAGCAGCTTAAGTAGGGCTTCAGGGGATGGCTACACCTTC
NA	TRBJ2-5	TRBV5-1	NA	CASSLGTEGETQYF	TGCGCCAGCAGCTTAGGGACGGAAGGAGAGACCCAGTACTTC
NA	TRBJ1-5	TRBV6-1	many	CASSKEEGYQPQHF	TGTGCCAGCAGTAAAGAGGAGGGGTATCAGCCCCAGCATTTT
NA	TRBJ1-1	TRBV7-2	few	CASSEYRDNTEAFF	TGTGCCAGCAGCGAGTACAGGGACAACACTGAAGCTTTCTTT
NA	TRBJ2-7	TRBV12-3/TRBV12-4	many	CASRGRGHEQYF	TGTGCCAGCAGGGGGCGGGGCCACGAGCAGTACTTC
NA	TRBJ2-5	TRBV29-1	many	CSVEHSDLQETQYF	TGCAGCGTTGAGCACAGTGACCTTCAAGAGACCCAGTACTTC
TRBD1	TRBJ2-4	TRBV5-1	NA	CASRTLQGGKNIQYF	TGCGCCAGCCGAACATTACAGGGGGGCAAAAACATTCAGTACTTC
NA	TRBJ1-2	TRBV7-2	many	CASSQPPGGGYTF	TGTGCCAGCAGCCAACCCCCGGGGGGTGGCTACACCTTC
NA	TRBJ2-7	TRBV20-1	NA	CSARQGPPPAEYF	TGCAGTGCTAGACAGGGGCCGCCTCCGGCCGAGTACTTC
NA	TRBJ2-7	TRBV29-1	many	CSAGDPNYEQYF	TGCAGCGCAGGGGACCCTAACTACGAGCAGTACTTC
NA	TRBJ1-5	TRBV24-1	many	CATSDPDQPQHF	TGTGCCACCAGTGATCCTGATCAGCCCCAGCATTTT
TRBD2	TRBJ2-5	TRBV4-3	many	CASSQEGGRQETQYF	TGCGCCAGCAGCCAAGAGGGAGGGAGGCAAGAGACCCAGTACTTC
NA	TRBJ2-2	TRBV15	NA	CATRARDLNTGELFF	TGTGCCACCAGGGCCCGGGACTTGAACACCGGGGAGCTGTTTTTT